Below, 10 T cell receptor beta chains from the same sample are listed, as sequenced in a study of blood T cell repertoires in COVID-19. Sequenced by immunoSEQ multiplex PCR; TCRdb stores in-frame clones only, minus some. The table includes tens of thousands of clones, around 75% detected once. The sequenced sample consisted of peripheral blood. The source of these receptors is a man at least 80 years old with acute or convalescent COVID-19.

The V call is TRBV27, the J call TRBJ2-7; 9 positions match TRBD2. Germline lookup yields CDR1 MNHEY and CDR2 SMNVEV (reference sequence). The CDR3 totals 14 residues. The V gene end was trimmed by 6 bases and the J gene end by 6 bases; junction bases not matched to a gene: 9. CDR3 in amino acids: CASSLAGTSTEQYF. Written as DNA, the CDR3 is TGTGCCAGCAGCCTCGCCGGGACTAGCACCGAGCAGTACTTC.

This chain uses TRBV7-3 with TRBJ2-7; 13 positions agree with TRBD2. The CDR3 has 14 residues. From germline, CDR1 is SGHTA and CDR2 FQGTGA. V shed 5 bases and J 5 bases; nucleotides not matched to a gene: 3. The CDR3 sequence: CASSPGLAGNEQYF. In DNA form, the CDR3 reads TGTGCCAGCAGCCCGGGACTAGCGGGAAACGAGCAGTACTTC. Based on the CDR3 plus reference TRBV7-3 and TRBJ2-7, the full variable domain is GAGVSQTPSNKVTEKGKYVELRCDPISGHTALYWYRQSLGQGPEFLIYFQGTGAADDSGLPNDRFFAVRPEGSVSTLKIQRTERGDSAVYLCASSPGLAGNEQYFGPGTRLTVT.

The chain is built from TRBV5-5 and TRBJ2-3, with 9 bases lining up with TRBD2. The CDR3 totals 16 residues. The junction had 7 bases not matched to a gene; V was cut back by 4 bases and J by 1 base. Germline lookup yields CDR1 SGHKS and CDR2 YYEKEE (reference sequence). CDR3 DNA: TGTGCCAGCAGCGCGGTAGCGGGGGAACGCACAGATACGCAGTATTTT. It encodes CASSAVAGERTDTQYF.

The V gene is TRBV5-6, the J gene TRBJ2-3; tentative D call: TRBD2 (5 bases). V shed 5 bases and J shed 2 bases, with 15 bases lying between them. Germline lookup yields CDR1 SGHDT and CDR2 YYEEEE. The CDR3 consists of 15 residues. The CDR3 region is CASSRAGGSTDTQYF. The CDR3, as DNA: TGTGCCAGCAGTCGGGCCGGCGGGTCCACAGATACGCAGTATTTT.

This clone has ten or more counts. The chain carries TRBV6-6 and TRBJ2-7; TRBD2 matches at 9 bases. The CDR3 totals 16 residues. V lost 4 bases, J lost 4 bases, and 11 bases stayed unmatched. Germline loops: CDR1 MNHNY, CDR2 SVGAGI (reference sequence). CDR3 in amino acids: CASSSPIAGDLYEQYF. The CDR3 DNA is TGTGCCAGCAGTTCTCCAATAGCGGGAGATCTTTACGAGCAGTACTTC.

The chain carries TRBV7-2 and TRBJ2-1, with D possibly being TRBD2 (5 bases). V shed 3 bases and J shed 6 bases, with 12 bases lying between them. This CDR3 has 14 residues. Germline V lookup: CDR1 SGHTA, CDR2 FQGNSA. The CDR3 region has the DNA TGTGCCAGCAGCTTCGCGCGAGGAGGCAATGAGCAGTTCTTC. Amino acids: CASSFARGGNEQFF.

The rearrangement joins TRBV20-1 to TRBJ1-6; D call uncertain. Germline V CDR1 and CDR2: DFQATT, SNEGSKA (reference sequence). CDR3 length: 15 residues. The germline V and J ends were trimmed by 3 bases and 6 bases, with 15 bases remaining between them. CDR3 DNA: TGCAGTGCTAGTAGGGCGAGGGTCGGTAATTCACCCCTCCACTTT. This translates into CSASRARVGNSPLHF.

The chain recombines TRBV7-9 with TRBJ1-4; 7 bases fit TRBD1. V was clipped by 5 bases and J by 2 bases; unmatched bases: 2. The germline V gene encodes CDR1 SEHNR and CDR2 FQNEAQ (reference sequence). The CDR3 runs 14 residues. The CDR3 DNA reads TGTGCCAGCAGCCAGGACAGGACTAATGAAAAACTGTTTTTT. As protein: CASSQDRTNEKLFF.

The CDR3 nucleotides are TGTGCCAGCAGTCAGGGGACAGGAAGGCAAGAGACCCAGTACTTC. This gives the protein CASSQGTGRQETQYF. The chain links TRBV6-5 to TRBJ2-5; 8 bases match TRBD1. The CDR3 is made up of 15 amino acids. Germline V gene data show CDR1 as MNHEY and CDR2 as SVGAGI. J gave up 2 bases and V 5 bases, and 7 bases lay outside the gene matches.

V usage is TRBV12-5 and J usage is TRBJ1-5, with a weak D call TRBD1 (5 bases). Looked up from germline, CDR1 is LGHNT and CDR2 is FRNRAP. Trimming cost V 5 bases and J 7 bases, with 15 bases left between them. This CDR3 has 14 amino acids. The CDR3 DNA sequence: TGTGCTAGTGGTGTGGGGGGGAGGGGACAGCCCCAGCATTTT. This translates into CASGVGGRGQPQHF.